These T cell receptor beta chains were read from a single sample in a study of OX40 agonist ivuxolimab in advanced cancers. Data came from immunoSEQ multiplex PCR; TCRdb stores just in-frame clones and leaves some out. The sample lists approximately 58,000 clones, 82% occurring once. The sample in question was CD4+ or CD8+ T cells sorted from blood, obtained in a trial of the OX40 agonist ivuxolimab. The receptor source for this set is an adult with an advanced solid tumor such as melanoma, head and neck, liver or kidney cancer. CDR3s include the opening cysteine and the closing phenylalanine or tryptophan. Fields, in order: D gene, V gene, J gene, clone size, CDR3 DNA, CDR3 protein. A D gene is named only where the DNA matches it firmly. Size tells how often a clone was seen (once, few, many) or the class of an expanded clone, and some rows leave it out.

d_gene: .
v_gene: TRBV5-8
j_gene: TRBJ2-7
abundance: once
CDR3nt: TGTGCCAGCAGCGTGCTTCGGGGTTCCGAGCAGTACTTC
CDR3aa: CASSVLRGSEQYF

d_gene: .
v_gene: TRBV19
j_gene: TRBJ2-7
abundance: .
CDR3nt: TGTGCCAGTAGGGACATAATCTCCTACGAGCAGTACTTC
CDR3aa: CASRDIISYEQYF

d_gene: .
v_gene: TRBV7-6
j_gene: TRBJ1-1
abundance: few
CDR3nt: TGTGCCAGCAGCGCCAACACGAACACTGAAGCTTTCTTT
CDR3aa: CASSANTNTEAFF

d_gene: .
v_gene: TRBV6-1
j_gene: TRBJ1-1
abundance: .
CDR3nt: TGTGCCAGCAGTGAAGCGGGGAGGGGCTATGGCATCAACACTGAAGCTTTCTTT
CDR3aa: CASSEAGRGYGINTEAFF

d_gene: .
v_gene: TRBV12-5
j_gene: TRBJ2-3
abundance: .
CDR3nt: TGTGCTAGTGGTTTGGGGCAGGGAAGGCCCACAGATACGCAGTATTTT
CDR3aa: CASGLGQGRPTDTQYF

d_gene: .
v_gene: TRBV7-9
j_gene: TRBJ2-7
abundance: once
CDR3nt: TGTGCCAGCAGCTTAGGGGCGGGGTTCGGTGACGAGCAGTACTTC
CDR3aa: CASSLGAGFGDEQYF

d_gene: .
v_gene: TRBV6-6
j_gene: TRBJ1-1
abundance: .
CDR3nt: TGTGCCGGTGGTTTAACAGGGAACACTGAAGCTTTCTTT
CDR3aa: CAGGLTGNTEAFF

d_gene: .
v_gene: TRBV9
j_gene: TRBJ1-3
abundance: .
CDR3nt: TGTGCCAGCAGCGTAGGGGGGGATAGAAACACCATATATTTT
CDR3aa: CASSVGGDRNTIYF

d_gene: .
v_gene: TRBV11-1
j_gene: TRBJ2-7
abundance: .
CDR3nt: TGTGCCAGCAGCTCGAGGACTGGTACCTACGAGCAGTACTTC
CDR3aa: CASSSRTGTYEQYF

d_gene: .
v_gene: TRBV5-4
j_gene: TRBJ1-5
abundance: .
CDR3nt: TGTGCCAGCAGCTTCGGGGCTGGGGCCGGTGAGCCCCAGCATTTT
CDR3aa: CASSFGAGAGEPQHF

d_gene: TRBD1
v_gene: TRBV7-9
j_gene: TRBJ1-2
abundance: .
CDR3nt: TGTGCCAGCAGCTTAGATGGACAGGGGCACTATGGCTACACCTTC
CDR3aa: CASSLDGQGHYGYTF

d_gene: .
v_gene: TRBV30
j_gene: TRBJ2-3
abundance: .
CDR3nt: TGTGCCTGGAGATGGCTATCTGGCGCAGATACGCAGTATTTT
CDR3aa: CAWRWLSGADTQYF

d_gene: TRBD2
v_gene: TRBV10-1
j_gene: TRBJ2-3
abundance: .
CDR3nt: TGCGCCAGCAGTGATTCCCGACTAGCGGGAGGGTCAGATACGCAGTATTTT
CDR3aa: CASSDSRLAGGSDTQYF

d_gene: TRBD1
v_gene: TRBV7-3
j_gene: TRBJ1-6
abundance: .
CDR3nt: TGTGCCAGCAGCTTAAGGACAGGCTCGAATTCACCCCTCCACTTT
CDR3aa: CASSLRTGSNSPLHF

d_gene: .
v_gene: TRBV5-1
j_gene: TRBJ2-3
abundance: .
CDR3nt: TGCGCCAGCAGCTTGGACGGGACGTTATTCACAGATACGCAGTATTTT
CDR3aa: CASSLDGTLFTDTQYF

d_gene: .
v_gene: TRBV5-5
j_gene: TRBJ1-6
abundance: .
CDR3nt: TGTGCCAGCAGCTCAATGACCGAGTATAATTCACCCCTCCACTTT
CDR3aa: CASSSMTEYNSPLHF

d_gene: TRBD1
v_gene: TRBV28
j_gene: TRBJ1-5
abundance: .
CDR3nt: TGTGCCAGCATTCAAATCAGGGGGAACGGCAATCAGCCCCAGCATTTT
CDR3aa: CASIQIRGNGNQPQHF

d_gene: .
v_gene: TRBV6-6
j_gene: TRBJ1-4
abundance: .
CDR3nt: TGTGCCAGCAGATCCTTGGACGGTGAAAAACTGTTTTTT
CDR3aa: CASRSLDGEKLFF

d_gene: TRBD2
v_gene: TRBV9
j_gene: TRBJ2-1
abundance: .
CDR3nt: TGTGCCAGCAGCGTAGTCGATGGGCTAGCGGGGGGGTATTGGTTGAATGAGCAGTTCTTC
CDR3aa: CASSVVDGLAGGYWLNEQFF

d_gene: .
v_gene: TRBV19
j_gene: TRBJ2-1
abundance: .
CDR3nt: TGTGCCTCCTCTCCAAACTCAGGCTACAATGAGCAGTTCTTC
CDR3aa: CASSPNSGYNEQFF

d_gene: .
v_gene: TRBV5-6
j_gene: TRBJ2-3
abundance: once
CDR3nt: TGTGCCAGCAGCAGGGGACCTCCGCGCCACACAGATACGCAGTATTTT
CDR3aa: CASSRGPPRHTDTQYF

d_gene: .
v_gene: TRBV4-2
j_gene: TRBJ2-5
abundance: .
CDR3nt: TGTGCCAGCAGCCAGACAAATCAAGAGACCCAGTACTTC
CDR3aa: CASSQTNQETQYF

d_gene: .
v_gene: TRBV6-1
j_gene: TRBJ1-1
abundance: .
CDR3nt: TGTGCCAGCAGTATAGGCATGAACACTGAAGCTTTCTTT
CDR3aa: CASSIGMNTEAFF

d_gene: .
v_gene: TRBV7-2
j_gene: TRBJ1-1
abundance: once
CDR3nt: TGTGCCAGCTCTCCGATAGGCAACACTGAAGCTTTCTTT
CDR3aa: CASSPIGNTEAFF

d_gene: .
v_gene: TRBV7-9
j_gene: TRBJ2-5
abundance: .
CDR3nt: TGTGCCAGCAGCTTAGCGGGCAGACCAAGGGAGACCCAGTACTTC
CDR3aa: CASSLAGRPRETQYF

d_gene: .
v_gene: TRBV6-4
j_gene: TRBJ1-2
abundance: .
CDR3nt: TGTGCCAGCAGTGAGAGTGGCTCCTATGGCTACACCTTC
CDR3aa: CASSESGSYGYTF

d_gene: .
v_gene: TRBV20-1
j_gene: TRBJ1-4
abundance: .
CDR3nt: TGCAGTGCTTTACGGACTGAAAAACTGTTTTTT
CDR3aa: CSALRTEKLFF

d_gene: .
v_gene: TRBV27
j_gene: TRBJ1-1
abundance: few
CDR3nt: TGTGCCAGCAGTTCCGCGGGGGGAGGGAACACTGAAGCTTTCTTT
CDR3aa: CASSSAGGGNTEAFF

d_gene: TRBD1
v_gene: TRBV7-2
j_gene: TRBJ2-3
abundance: .
CDR3nt: TGTGCCAGCAGCCGGCGACAGGGGCGGAATACGCAGTATTTT
CDR3aa: CASSRRQGRNTQYF

d_gene: .
v_gene: TRBV11-3
j_gene: TRBJ2-7
abundance: few
CDR3nt: TGTGCCAGCAGCTTAGTTGCGGGGGCTCACGAGCAGTACTTC
CDR3aa: CASSLVAGAHEQYF

d_gene: .
v_gene: TRBV7-9
j_gene: TRBJ2-1
abundance: .
CDR3nt: TGTGCCAGCAGCTACATCGCTGACAATGAGCAGTTCTTC
CDR3aa: CASSYIADNEQFF

d_gene: .
v_gene: TRBV9
j_gene: TRBJ2-5
abundance: .
CDR3nt: TGTGCCAGCAGTCGGGGCCAAGAGACCCAGTACTTC
CDR3aa: CASSRGQETQYF

d_gene: .
v_gene: TRBV30
j_gene: TRBJ2-6
abundance: .
CDR3nt: TGTGCCTGGAGTGGCTGGACTAACTCTGGGGCCAACGTCCTGACTTTC
CDR3aa: CAWSGWTNSGANVLTF